The clone carrying this T cell receptor beta chain showed up many times. Antigen specificity is unknown. The sample originates from a study of T cells in Graves' hyperthyroidism and ophthalmopathy. Study-wide context: The initial diagnosis was the point when peripheral blood was collected, ahead of any treatment.

The CDR3 regions of TCR beta were amplified from RNA transcripts. First-round RT-PCR targeting the TCR CDR3 was performed with the HTBI primer set. Each CDR3 protein gets one entry after TCRdb re-called the multiplex PCR reads with MiXCR. The sample holds about 52,000 distinct CDR3 sequences, less than 60% seen once. Study results and caveats: The model predicted ophthalmopathy a median around 6.5 months before onset.

The CDR3 totals 14 residues. In germline, CDR1 is SGHDN, CDR2 FVKESK. The V gene end was trimmed by 3 bases and the J gene end by 3 bases; junction bases not matched to a gene: 5. Sequenced: blood. The TCR was taken from a woman in her forties or fifties with Graves' ophthalmopathy. The chain links TRBV14 to TRBJ2-7, with 7 positions matching TRBD2. The CDR3: CASSHESGIYEQYF. The CDR3 bases are TGTGCCAGCAGCCACGAGAGCGGGATCTACGAGCAGTACTTC.